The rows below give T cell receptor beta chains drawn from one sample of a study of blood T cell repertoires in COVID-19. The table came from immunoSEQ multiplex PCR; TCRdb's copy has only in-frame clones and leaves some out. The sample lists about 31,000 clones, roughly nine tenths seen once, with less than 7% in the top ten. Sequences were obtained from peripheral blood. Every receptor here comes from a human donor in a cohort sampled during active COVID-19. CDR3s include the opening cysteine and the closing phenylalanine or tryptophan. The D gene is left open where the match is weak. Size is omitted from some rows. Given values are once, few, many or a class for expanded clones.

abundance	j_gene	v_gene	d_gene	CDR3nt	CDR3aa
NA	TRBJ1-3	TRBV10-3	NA	TGTGCCATCAGTGAAGGCGGGGCCTCTGGAAACACCATATATTTT	CAISEGGASGNTIYF
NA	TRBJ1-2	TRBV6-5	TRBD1	TGTGCCAGCAGTCCAACAGGGGGCGGCTATGGCTACACCTTC	CASSPTGGGYGYTF
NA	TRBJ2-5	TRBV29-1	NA	TGCAGCGTTGGGCCCGGAGGAGAGACCCAGTACTTC	CSVGPGGETQYF
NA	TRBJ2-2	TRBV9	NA	TGTGCCAGCAGCGGTAGCGGATCAAACACCGGGGAGCTGTTTTTT	CASSGSGSNTGELFF
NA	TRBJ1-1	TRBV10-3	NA	TGTGCCATCAGAGACCCGACAGGATTGAACACTGAAGCTTTCTTT	CAIRDPTGLNTEAFF
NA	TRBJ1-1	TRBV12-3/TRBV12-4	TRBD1	TGTGCCAGCAGTTTACCGACAGGGCTGGCTTTCTTT	CASSLPTGLAFF
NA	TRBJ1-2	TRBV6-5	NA	TGTGCCAGCAGTTCCGGTGCCTATGGCTACACCTTC	CASSSGAYGYTF
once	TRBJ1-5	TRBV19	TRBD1	TGTGCCACCCAGACGGAGGCAGGGGGACAGCCCCAGCATTTT	CATQTEAGGQPQHF
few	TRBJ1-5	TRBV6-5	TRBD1	TGTGCCAGCAGCGCAGGGGGCAGGATTCAGCCCCAGCATTTT	CASSAGGRIQPQHF
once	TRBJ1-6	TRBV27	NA	TGTGCCAGCAGTTTATTGGTGGAGAGAAAAACACCCCTCCACTTT	CASSLLVERKTPLHF
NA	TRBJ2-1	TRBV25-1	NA	TGTGCCAGCACCTCCCGAGGATTAAACAATGAGCAGTTCTTC	CASTSRGLNNEQFF
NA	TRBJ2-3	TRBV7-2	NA	TGTGCCAGCAGCTCCCAAGGTGGGGCGCCGAGTACAGATACGCAGTATTTT	CASSSQGGAPSTDTQYF
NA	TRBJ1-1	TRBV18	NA	TGTGCCAGCTCACCCCGGGACAAGGGGCCTGAAGCTTTCTTT	CASSPRDKGPEAFF
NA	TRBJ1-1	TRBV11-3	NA	TGTGCCAGCAGCAAAGGGGCCCGGGGGGTGAACACTGAAGCTTTCTTT	CASSKGARGVNTEAFF
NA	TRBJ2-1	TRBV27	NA	TGTGCCAGCAGTTTATCAGGCGTACGGGGCTCCTACAATGAGCAGTTCTTC	CASSLSGVRGSYNEQFF
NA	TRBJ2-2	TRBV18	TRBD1	TGTGCCAGCTCACCTCGACAGGGGGCCACCGGGGAGCTGTTTTTT	CASSPRQGATGELFF
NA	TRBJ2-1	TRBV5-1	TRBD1	TGCGCCAGCAGCGCGAGGACAGGGATCTCCTACAATGAGCAGTTCTTC	CASSARTGISYNEQFF
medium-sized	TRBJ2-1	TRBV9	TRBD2	TGTGCCAGCAGCGCCCCCCGGACTAGCGGACACAATGAGCAGTTCTTC	CASSAPRTSGHNEQFF
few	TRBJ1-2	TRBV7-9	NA	TGTGCCAGCAGCTTACCCGGGGAGTATAACTATGGCTACACCTTC	CASSLPGEYNYGYTF
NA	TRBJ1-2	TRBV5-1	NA	TGCGCCAGCAGCTCGGGGACACCTAGGTACACCTTC	CASSSGTPRYTF
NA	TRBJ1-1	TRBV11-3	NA	TGTGCCAGCAGCTTTACAGGGAACACTGAAGCTTTCTTT	CASSFTGNTEAFF
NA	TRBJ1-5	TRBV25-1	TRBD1	TGTGCCAGCGGAGGGACAGGCAATCAGCCCCAGCATTTT	CASGGTGNQPQHF
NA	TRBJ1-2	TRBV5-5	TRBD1	TGTGCCAGCAAATCGGGACAGGGGCCGATGGGTGGCTACACCTTC	CASKSGQGPMGGYTF
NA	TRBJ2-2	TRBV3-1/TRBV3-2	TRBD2	TGTGCCAGCAGCCAGCTGGCTAGCGGGGGGGCCCATACCGGGGAGCTGTTTTTT	CASSQLASGGAHTGELFF
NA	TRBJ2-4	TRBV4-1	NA	TGCGCCAGCAGCCAAGGAGCCTCCCGGGGAGCGAAGGGAAACATTCAGTACTTC	CASSQGASRGAKGNIQYF
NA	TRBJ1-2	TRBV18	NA	TGTGCCAGCTCACCAGGACAGCCCGGCTACACCTTC	CASSPGQPGYTF
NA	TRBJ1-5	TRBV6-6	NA	TGTGCCAGCAGCAGGGTTGATCAGCCCCAGCATTTT	CASSRVDQPQHF
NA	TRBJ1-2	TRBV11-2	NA	TGTGCCAGCAGCTTATCAGGTTACTATGGCTACACCTTC	CASSLSGYYGYTF
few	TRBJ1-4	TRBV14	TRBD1	TGTGCCAGCAGCCAAGGGAACAGGGGTCAACTGTTTTTT	CASSQGNRGQLFF
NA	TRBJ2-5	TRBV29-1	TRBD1	TGCAGCGTGGGTCAGGGGGCGGAGACCCAGTACTTC	CSVGQGAETQYF
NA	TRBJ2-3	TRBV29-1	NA	TGCAGCGCAGACACAAGCCTCCTCACAGATACGCAGTATTTT	CSADTSLLTDTQYF
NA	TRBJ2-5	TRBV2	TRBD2	TGTGCCAGCGGCGCGGGGGGCCTGCAAGAGACCCAGTACTTC	CASGAGGLQETQYF
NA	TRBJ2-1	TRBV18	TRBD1	TGTGCCAGCTCACCACTCACAGGGGGTTTTAACAATGAGCAGTTCTTC	CASSPLTGGFNNEQFF
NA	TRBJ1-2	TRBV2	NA	TGTGCCAGCGCTGATCAGGGGCCCCACTATGGCTACACCTTC	CASADQGPHYGYTF
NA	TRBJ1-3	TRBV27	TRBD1	TGTGCCAGCAGTTCCGGACAGGGCACTGGAAACACCATATATTTT	CASSSGQGTGNTIYF